What follows are 17 T cell receptor beta chains derived from one specimen sequenced in a study of cytomegalovirus exposure and HLA in healthy donors. It was with 60 Vbeta and 13 Jbeta primers that the PCR ran. TCRdb's copy holds only in-frame clones and misses some; the assay was immunoSEQ multiplex PCR. Seen here are roughly 200,000 clones, roughly 72% observed once, and the top ten hold under 2%. The sample consisted of PBMCs. These receptors came from a young man in good health and CMV-seronegative.

The genes are TRBV4-2 and TRBJ1-2, with 10 bases lining up with TRBD1. From germline, CDR1 is LGHNA and CDR2 YNFKEQ. The CDR3 is 13 residues long. Trimming at V came to 6 bases and at J to 5 bases, leaving 3 bases not matched to a gene. The CDR3 loop reads CASRRTGGYGYTF. The DNA of the CDR3 is TGTGCCAGCAGACGGACAGGGGGATATGGCTACACCTTC.

This chain links TRBV10-1 with TRBJ1-3; weak D call: TRBD1 (5 bases). The CDR3 loop spans 14 amino acids. Looked up from germline, CDR1 is WNHNN and CDR2 is SYGVQD (reference sequence). The ends were cut back, 3 bases at V and 3 bases at J, with 9 bases in the middle. This CDR3 reads CASSEGVLGNTIYF. CDR3 nucleotides: TGCGCCAGCAGTGAAGGGGTTCTTGGAAACACCATATATTTT.

The V call is TRBV2, the J call TRBJ1-2, with 9 bases lining up with TRBD1. V lost 7 bases, J lost 4 bases, and 4 bases stayed unmatched. The CDR3 spans 13 residues. Germline loops: CDR1 SNHLY, CDR2 FYNNEI. CDR3 loop: CASILTGGYGYTF. Written as DNA, the CDR3 is TGTGCCAGCATCCTGACAGGGGGCTATGGCTACACCTTC.

The chain is built from TRBV4-1 and TRBJ2-5; D is perhaps TRBD1 (6 bases). The DNA end lines up better with TRBJ2-7; the J call may be wrong. The CDR3 is 15 residues long. Germline V lookup: CDR1 MGHRA, CDR2 YSYEKL. The CDR3 spells CASSRLRDNSYEQYF. In nucleotides, the CDR3 is TGCGCCAGCAGCCGCCTCCGGGACAATTCCTACGAGCAGTACTTC.

This clone turned up a few times. This sequence joins TRBV6-1 and TRBJ2-1; possible D gene TRBD1, 6 bases. V was trimmed by 6 bases and J by 4 bases, leaving 16 bases between them. There are 15 residues in the CDR3. Germline V gene lookup returns CDR1 MNHNS and CDR2 SASEGT. DNA for the CDR3: TGTGCCAGCAGCGTCCCGGGACACGGGTACAATGAGCAGTTCTTC. It specifies CASSVPGHGYNEQFF.

The chain recombines TRBV19 with TRBJ2-7; TRBD1 is a possible D gene (5 bases). Per the germline V gene, CDR1 is LNHDA and CDR2 is SQIVND (reference sequence). The length of the CDR3 is 15 residues. V lost 5 bases to trimming and J lost 3 bases, with 17 bases between them. The CDR3 is CASSQAGQGGYEQYF. The DNA of the CDR3 is TGTGCCAGTAGTCAGGCCGGGCAGGGCGGCTACGAGCAGTACTTC.

The genes are TRBV19 and TRBJ2-4, with D possibly being TRBD2 (5 bases). The CDR3 extends over 15 amino acids. Germline V gene lookup returns CDR1 LNHDA and CDR2 SQIVND (reference sequence). Trimming removed 4 bases from V and 2 bases from J, with 12 bases in between. The CDR3, as DNA: TGTGCCAGTAGTACCTCGGCGGGTCCCAAAAACATTCAGTACTTC. Amino acids: CASSTSAGPKNIQYF.

The V gene is TRBV7-2, the J gene TRBJ2-1, with D tentatively TRBD2 (6 bases). V lost 5 bases and J 9 bases, leaving 11 bases between the germline ends. Germline-derived CDR1 and CDR2 are SGHTA and FQGNSA. The CDR3 sequence is 12 residues long. The CDR3 region has the DNA TGTGCCAGCAGCCACGGGGGAACTGAGCAGTTCTTC. This translates into CASSHGGTEQFF.

The chain combines TRBV5-1 with TRBJ2-2; 11 nucleotides match TRBD1. Germline loops: CDR1 SGHRS, CDR2 YFSETQ. V was clipped by 5 bases and J by 7 bases; unmatched bases: 7. The CDR3 extends over 15 amino acids. DNA of the CDR3: TGCGCCAGCAGGCCTCCGGGACAGGGGGTCGGGGAGCTGTTTTTT. Its translation: CASRPPGQGVGELFF.

This clone was observed a handful of times. The chain couples TRBV7-9 to TRBJ2-3, with 9 bases that match TRBD2. The J segment lost 4 bases and the V segment lost 6 bases, leaving 14 bases of the junction unmatched. This CDR3 comprises 17 residues. From germline, CDR1 is SEHNR and CDR2 FQNEAQ (reference sequence). CDR3 sequence (DNA): TGTGCCAGCAGTCAACGGACAGGTAGCGGGAGCTCAGATACGCAGTATTTT. Protein product: CASSQRTGSGSSDTQYF. Full variable domain (outside the CDR3, taken from reference TRBV7-9 and TRBJ2-3): DTGVSQNPRHKITKRGQNVTFRCDPISEHNRLYWYRQTLGQGPEFLTYFQNEAQLEKSRLLSDRFSAERPKGSFSTLEIQRTEQGDSAMYLCASSQRTGSGSSDTQYFGPGTRLTVL.

The J gene is TRBJ1-5, the V gene TRBV9, with TRBD1 as a possible D gene (5 bases). Germline assignment: CDR1 SGDLS and CDR2 YYNGEE. V gave up 0 bases and J gave up 6 bases, with 7 bases separating them. The CDR3 is 13 residues long. CDR3 loop: CASSVEGRQPQHF. For the CDR3, the DNA is TGTGCCAGCAGCGTAGAGGGGCGTCAGCCCCAGCATTTT.

Written as DNA, the CDR3 is TGTGCCAGCACGCTAGTTATTAACTATGGCTACACCTTC. Its protein product is CASTLVINYGYTF. The chain joins TRBV28 to TRBJ1-2; no reliable D call. Trimming left V 7 bases short and J 1 base short, with 10 bases between. The CDR3 runs to 13 residues. CDR1 is MDHEN and CDR2 is SYDVKM in the germline V gene.

The chain employs TRBV6-8 and TRBJ1-2; 8 bases fit TRBD1. There are 16 residues in the CDR3. Germline V gene data show CDR1 as MNHGY and CDR2 as SAAAGT. With V trimmed by 4 bases and J by 0 bases, 7 bases remained unmatched. The CDR3 here is CASSSGQEDTNYGYTF. The CDR3 coding sequence is TGTGCCAGCAGTTCGGGACAGGAGGACACTAACTATGGCTACACCTTC.

This clone was seen ten or more times. The chain has TRBV4-1 and TRBJ2-7; 9 positions agree with TRBD2. Germline-derived CDR1 and CDR2 are MGHRA and YSYEKL. The CDR3 totals 16 residues. V shed 2 bases and J 3 bases; nucleotides not matched to a gene: 8. Here the CDR3 DNA reads TGCGCCAGCAGCCAAAGACTGGGCGGGAGGGTCTACGAGCAGTACTTC. It yields the protein CASSQRLGGRVYEQYF.

This chain links TRBV6-5 with TRBJ2-7; TRBD1 matches at 10 bases. The CDR3 has 13 amino acids. CDR1 is MNHEY, CDR2 SVGAGI, per germline. The junction had 4 bases not matched to a gene; V was cut back by 11 bases and J by 0 bases. The CDR3: CAGRTGGSYEQYF. The CDR3 bases are TGTGCCGGGCGGACAGGGGGCTCCTACGAGCAGTACTTC.

This chain uses TRBV18 with TRBJ1-1, with 9 bases matching TRBD1. The CDR3 runs to 14 residues. Germline V gene lookup returns CDR1 KGHSH and CDR2 LQKENI. V lost 3 bases to trimming and J lost 3 bases; unmatched junction nucleotides: 2. The CDR3 DNA reads TGTGCCAGCTCACCTCGACAGGGGGACACTGAAGCTTTCTTT. Translating gives CASSPRQGDTEAFF.

The rearrangement joins TRBV5-4 to TRBJ2-1; 11 bases line up with TRBD2. This CDR3 has 16 amino acids. CDR1 and CDR2 (germline): SGHNT, YYREEE (reference sequence). Trimming removed 5 bases from V and 0 bases from J; junction bases left unmatched: 4. DNA of the CDR3: TGTGCCAGCAGGCTAGCGGGAGGTAGCTCCTACAATGAGCAGTTCTTC. Translating gives CASRLAGGSSYNEQFF.